The entry below describes one T cell receptor (beta chain). Its target is not known. Those who donated were healthy bone marrow donors. These data belong to a study of cytomegalovirus exposure and HLA in healthy donors. About the study: Within the Caucasian-associated ancestry cluster were roughly 79% of the approximately 370 genotyped donors.

The study, taken as a whole, reports: The listing of 150 or so TCR beta chains classed them as cytomegalovirus-associated.

PCR used 60 Vbeta primers and 13 Jbeta primers. The table came from immunoSEQ multiplex PCR; TCRdb's copy has only in-frame clones and leaves some out. The sample yields about 150,000 clones, roughly three quarters seen once. The CDR3 contains 15 residues. Germline lookup yields CDR1 SGDLS and CDR2 YYNGEE. Unmatched junction bases numbered 8, after V lost 3 bases and J lost 5 bases. The TCR comes from a man aged 25-45 years in good health and CMV-seropositive. The specimen was PBMCs. This chain links TRBV9 with TRBJ2-5; 9 nucleotides line up with TRBD1. The CDR3 nucleotides are TGTGCCAGCAGCGAGGGGACAGGGTTAGTGGAGACCCAGTACTTC. Translation: CASSEGTGLVETQYF.